The 29 T cell receptor beta chains below all came from one sample that was sequenced in a study of cytomegalovirus exposure and HLA in healthy donors. Using immunoSEQ multiplex PCR, the repertoire was profiled, and TCRdb retains in-frame clones only, with some absent. The sample holds some 200,000 clones, approximately 90% seen once. The sample comprised PBMCs. The source is a young woman in good health and CMV-seronegative.

V and J are TRBV6-4 and TRBJ2-1; 10 bases are shared with TRBD2. The CDR3 consists of 14 residues. The V gene end was trimmed by 6 bases and the J gene end by 4 bases; junction bases not matched to a gene: 3. Germline V gene lookup returns CDR1 MRHNA and CDR2 SNTAGT. CDR3 DNA: TGTGCCAGCAGGGAGCGGGAGGGGTACAATGAGCAGTTCTTC. This gives the protein CASREREGYNEQFF.

The chain uses TRBV28 and TRBJ1-1, with D perhaps TRBD1 (5 bases). The ends were cut back, 5 bases at V and 4 bases at J, with 20 bases in the middle. Germline assignment: CDR1 MDHEN and CDR2 SYDVKM. The CDR3 runs to 16 residues. The CDR3 sequence is CASSKAGGVRGTEAFF. The CDR3 region has the DNA TGTGCCAGCAGTAAAGCCGGGGGGGTACGGGGCACTGAAGCTTTCTTT.

The V call is TRBV30, the J call TRBJ2-6; no clear D gene. The V end was cut by 0 bases, the J end by 5 bases, with 8 bases between. The germline V gene has CDR1 GTSNPN and CDR2 SVGIG (reference sequence). The CDR3 has 14 residues. The CDR3: CAWSVLEWANVLTF. The DNA for the CDR3 is TGTGCCTGGAGTGTACTGGAGTGGGCCAACGTCCTGACTTTC. Full variable domain (outside the CDR3, taken from reference TRBV30 and TRBJ2-6): SQTIHQWPATLVQPVGSPLSLECTVEGTSNPNLYWYRQAAGRGLQLLFYSVGIGQISSEVPQNLSASRPQDRQFILSSKKLLLSDSGFYLCAWSVLEWANVLTFGAGSRLTVL.

The rearrangement joins TRBV29-1 to TRBJ1-4; unclear D gene. The CDR3 consists of 13 residues. V lost 7 bases and J 5 bases, leaving 14 bases between the germline ends. Germline-derived CDR1 and CDR2 are SQVTM and ANQGSEA. DNA for the CDR3: TGCAGCGCGGCCCCCCGGGTAAATGAAAAACTGTTTTTT. It specifies CSAAPRVNEKLFF. The whole variable domain, remainder taken from reference TRBV29-1 and TRBJ1-4, is SAVISQKPSRDICQRGTSLTIQCQVDSQVTMMFWYRQQPGQSLTLIATANQGSEATYESGFVIDKFPISRPNLTFSTLTVSNMSPEDSSIYLCSAAPRVNEKLFFGSGTQLSVL.

The rearrangement links TRBV9 to TRBJ2-1; 10 nucleotides agree with TRBD1. CDR1 is SGDLS, CDR2 YYNGEE, per germline. V gave up 1 base and J gave up 7 bases; unmatched junction bases: 8. This CDR3 spans 16 amino acids. CDR3 DNA: TGTGCCAGCAGCGTAATAGGGACAGGGGCTCGGAATGAGCAGTTCTTC. Residues: CASSVIGTGARNEQFF.

This chain links TRBV6-1 with TRBJ2-2; TRBD2 matches 12 bases. Germline V gene lookup returns CDR1 MNHNS and CDR2 SASEGT. The CDR3 contains 15 residues. With V trimmed by 5 bases and J by 4 bases, 2 bases remained unmatched. CDR3 coding DNA: TGTGCCAGCAGTCGACTAGCGGGAGCCACCGGGGAGCTGTTTTTT. It is translated as CASSRLAGATGELFF.

The V and J genes are TRBV6-7 and TRBJ2-4; D is possibly TRBD2 (5 bases). TRBV6-7 is an ORF; its function is uncertain. CDR3 length: 13 residues. The ends were cut back, 9 bases at V and 0 bases at J, with 9 bases in the middle. CDR3 in DNA: TGTGCCAGGCAGCGGAGAGCCAAAAACATTCAGTACTTC. It translates to CARQRRAKNIQYF.

This clone showed up just once. The chain links TRBV7-9 to TRBJ2-7; D may be TRBD1 (6 bases). Germline CDR1 reads SEHNR; CDR2 reads FQNEAQ (reference sequence). This CDR3 has 15 residues. V lost 1 base and J 3 bases, leaving 13 bases between the germline ends. The CDR3 region is CASSLGELGGYEQYF. CDR3 nucleotide sequence: TGTGCCAGCAGCTTAGGGGAACTAGGGGGCTACGAGCAGTACTTC.

V gene TRBV5-1 combines with J gene TRBJ1-3, with 7 nucleotides matching TRBD1. The J segment lost 3 bases and the V segment lost 3 bases, leaving 0 bases of the junction unmatched. The CDR3 is made up of 13 amino acids. CDR1 is SGHRS, CDR2 YFSETQ, per germline. As DNA, the CDR3 is TGCGCCAGCAGCTGGGACAGTGGAAACACCATATATTTT. Translation gives CASSWDSGNTIYF.

The gene calls are TRBV28 and TRBJ2-4; unclear D gene. Germline CDR1 reads MDHEN; CDR2 reads SYDVKM. The CDR3 loop spans 13 amino acids. Trimming shortened V by 8 bases and J by 8 bases, and 16 bases separated the two germline ends. This chain's CDR3 is CASGIDSSHIQYF. The CDR3 nucleotides read TGTGCCAGCGGTATTGATAGTAGCCACATTCAGTACTTC.

The chain is built from TRBV28 and TRBJ1-1; D is perhaps TRBD1 (5 bases). Per germline, CDR1 MDHEN and CDR2 SYDVKM. The CDR3 sequence is 14 residues long. Trimming removed 1 base at V and 4 bases at J, with 10 bases between. CDR3 protein: CASSLLQGSTEAFF. CDR3 bases: TGTGCCAGCAGTTTATTGCAGGGATCCACTGAAGCTTTCTTT.

This clone was recorded once. The J gene is TRBJ1-2, the V gene TRBV6-5; the match to TRBD1 covers 7 bases. The CDR3 has 13 amino acids. Germline V lookup: CDR1 MNHEY, CDR2 SVGAGI. V gave up 3 bases and J gave up 8 bases; unmatched junction bases: 6. DNA of the CDR3: TGTGCCAGCAGTTATAATAGGGACAGAGGCTACACCTTC. Translation: CASSYNRDRGYTF.

This sequence joins TRBV30 and TRBJ1-5; 8 bases agree with TRBD1. The CDR3 spans 14 residues. Germline V gives CDR1 GTSNPN, CDR2 SVGIG (reference sequence). Trimming at V came to 0 bases and at J to 4 bases, leaving 2 bases not matched to a gene. Here the CDR3 reads CAWSVHRGNQPQHF. CDR3 coding DNA: TGTGCCTGGAGTGTTCACAGGGGGAATCAGCCCCAGCATTTT. Full variable domain (outside the CDR3, taken from reference TRBV30 and TRBJ1-5): SQTIHQWPATLVQPVGSPLSLECTVEGTSNPNLYWYRQAAGRGLQLLFYSVGIGQISSEVPQNLSASRPQDRQFILSSKKLLLSDSGFYLCAWSVHRGNQPQHFGDGTRLSIL.

The chain couples TRBV5-1 to TRBJ1-5; D not certain. The V gene lost 3 bases and the J gene lost 1 base, with 5 bases spanning the gap. The CDR3 totals 13 residues. CDR1 SGHRS and CDR2 YFSETQ come from the germline V gene. CDR3 in amino acids: CASSWESNQPQHF. CDR3 nucleotide sequence: TGCGCCAGCAGCTGGGAGAGCAATCAGCCCCAGCATTTT.

This chain uses TRBV27 with TRBJ1-6; D ambiguous. CDR3 length: 14 residues. V dropped 7 bases and J dropped 5 bases, with 12 bases sitting between them. CDR1 and CDR2 (germline): MNHEY, SMNVEV (reference sequence). CDR3 DNA: TGTGCCAGCACCACCCCGAGAGATAATTCACCCCTCCACTTT. Translating gives CASTTPRDNSPLHF.

This clone was seen a single time. This chain links TRBV19 with TRBJ1-5; no firm D call. The V end lost 1 base, the J end lost 8 bases, and 6 bases lay between the germline ends. CDR1 is LNHDA, CDR2 SQIVND, per germline (reference sequence). The CDR3 spans 12 residues. The DNA of the CDR3 is TGTGCCAGTAGTATAGGAGTTAAGCCCCAGCATTTT. This gives the protein CASSIGVKPQHF. The entire variable domain, with the rest obtained from reference TRBV19 and TRBJ1-5, is as follows: DGGITQSPKYLFRKEGQNVTLSCEQNLNHDAMYWYRQDPGQGLRLIYYSQIVNDFQKGDIAEGYSVSREKKESFPLTVTSAQKNPTAFYLCASSIGVKPQHFGDGTRLSIL.

This sequence joins TRBV7-9 and TRBJ1-1; 9 bases are shared with TRBD1. This CDR3 contains 16 residues. The V and J ends lost 5 bases and 4 bases, in that order; junction bases with no gene match: 11. Germline V CDR1 and CDR2: SEHNR, FQNEAQ (reference sequence). The CDR3 nucleotides read TGTGCCAGCAGCGGGTACAGGGGGCGCGGAGGCACTGAAGCTTTCTTT. Protein: CASSGYRGRGGTEAFF.

This clone was seen repeatedly, ten times or more. The gene calls are TRBV11-2 and TRBJ2-7, with 8 bases lining up with TRBD2. V was pared by 3 bases and J by 2 bases, with 6 bases of the junction left unmatched. The length of the CDR3 is 15 residues. Germline CDR1 SGHAT, CDR2 FQNNGV. DNA of the CDR3: TGTGCCAGCAGCTTCGCGGGAGGCCCTACCTACGAGCAGTACTTC. Translation: CASSFAGGPTYEQYF.

This chain links TRBV29-1 with TRBJ2-1, with a possible D match to TRBD2 (5 bases). The ends were cut back, 7 bases at V and 2 bases at J, with 18 bases in the middle. The CDR3 is 15 amino acids. Germline CDR1 SQVTM, CDR2 ANQGSEA. The CDR3: CSGALLSGAYNEQFF. In DNA, the CDR3 is TGCAGCGGCGCCTTACTAAGCGGAGCCTACAATGAGCAGTTCTTC.

The chain recombines TRBV6-1 with TRBJ2-1; D is uncertain. Germline V gene sequence: CDR1 MNHNS, CDR2 SASEGT. Between the trimmed V and J ends, which lost 4 bases and 4 bases, there was a span of 5 bases. The CDR3 covers 12 residues. The CDR3, as DNA: TGTGCCAGCAGTGCTACGTACAATGAGCAGTTCTTC. It specifies CASSATYNEQFF.

The chain links TRBV30 to TRBJ1-1, with no clear D. V was clipped by 3 bases and J by 4 bases, with 18 bases between them. This CDR3 has 15 residues. Germline V gives CDR1 GTSNPN, CDR2 SVGIG (reference sequence). The CDR3 is CAWRFGGVVPTEAFF. DNA for the CDR3: TGTGCCTGGAGGTTCGGCGGGGTCGTACCCACTGAAGCTTTCTTT.

The genes are TRBV6-5 and TRBJ1-1; TRBD1 is a possible D gene (6 bases). The CDR3 contains 15 residues. Germline values: CDR1 MNHEY, CDR2 SVGAGI. Trimming removed 2 bases at V and 0 bases at J, with 10 bases between. The CDR3 reads CASSYPDRLNTEAFF. The DNA for the CDR3 is TGTGCCAGCAGTTACCCGGACAGACTGAACACTGAAGCTTTCTTT.

The V gene is TRBV28, the J gene TRBJ2-2; 11 bases are shared with TRBD1. Looked up from germline, CDR1 is MDHEN and CDR2 is SYDVKM. With 3 bases clipped from V and 6 bases from J, the junction kept 0 bases outside the gene matches. The CDR3 contains 14 residues. CDR3 residues: CASSLGQGAGELFF. CDR3 coding DNA: TGTGCCAGCAGTTTGGGACAGGGGGCCGGGGAGCTGTTTTTT.

This rearrangement joins TRBV7-2 to TRBJ2-7; D is perhaps TRBD1 (5 bases). Germline CDR1 SGHTA, CDR2 FQGNSA. The CDR3 length is 16 residues. Trimming took off 4 bases at V and 0 bases at J, with 16 bases between the two ends. This chain's CDR3 is CASSSGFPGRSYEQYF. In DNA form, the CDR3 reads TGTGCCAGCAGCTCAGGGTTCCCAGGCCGCTCCTACGAGCAGTACTTC.

J is TRBJ1-5 and V is TRBV5-5; 11 bases agree with TRBD1. J lost 7 bases, V lost 4 bases, and 10 bases had no gene match. The germline gives CDR1 SGHKS, CDR2 YYEKEE (reference sequence). CDR3 size: 16 residues. CDR3 protein: CASSLTDRGPDQPQHF. The CDR3 region has the DNA TGTGCCAGCAGCCTGACGGACAGGGGGCCAGACCAGCCCCAGCATTTT. The full variable domain, rest sourced from reference TRBV5-5 and TRBJ1-5, is DAGVTQSPTHLIKTRGQQVTLRCSPISGHKSVSWYQQVLGQGPQFIFQYYEKEERGRGNFPDRFSARQFPNYSSELNVNALLLGDSALYLCASSLTDRGPDQPQHFGDGTRLSIL.

The chain employs TRBV28 and TRBJ1-2; 9 positions agree with TRBD1. CDR1 and CDR2 (germline): MDHEN, SYDVKM. The CDR3 runs 15 residues. J was trimmed by 3 bases and V by 4 bases; bases with no gene match: 6. The CDR3 here is CASSSQGAGDYGYTF. Written as DNA, the CDR3 is TGTGCCAGCAGTTCACAGGGGGCGGGGGACTATGGCTACACCTTC.

This chain connects TRBV6-1 to TRBJ1-2; the D is unclear. V was trimmed by 1 base and J by 4 bases, leaving 13 bases between them. Germline values: CDR1 MNHNS, CDR2 SASEGT. The CDR3 extends over 15 amino acids. The CDR3: CASSEGTRGGYGYTF. The CDR3 bases are TGTGCCAGCAGTGAAGGTACGCGGGGTGGCTATGGCTACACCTTC.

V is TRBV19 and J is TRBJ1-1, with D possibly being TRBD1 (5 bases). V dropped 7 bases and J dropped 11 bases, with 20 bases sitting between them. Germline V gene lookup returns CDR1 LNHDA and CDR2 SQIVND (reference sequence). The CDR3 runs to 13 residues. This CDR3 reads CASTFAGNAAAFF. Written as DNA, the CDR3 is TGTGCCAGTACCTTCGCAGGGAACGCGGCTGCTTTCTTT. The whole variable domain, filled in from reference TRBV19 and TRBJ1-1, reads DGGITQSPKYLFRKEGQNVTLSCEQNLNHDAMYWYRQDPGQGLRLIYYSQIVNDFQKGDIAEGYSVSREKKESFPLTVTSAQKNPTAFYLCASTFAGNAAAFFGQGTRLTVV.

CDR3: CASSRRERAEAFF. Written as DNA, the CDR3 is TGTGCCAGCAGCCGCAGGGAGCGGGCTGAAGCTTTCTTT. The gene calls are TRBV6-5 and TRBJ1-1, with D maybe TRBD1 (5 bases). Germline V lookup: CDR1 MNHEY, CDR2 SVGAGI. The CDR3 loop spans 13 amino acids. V lost 6 bases and J 6 bases, leaving 14 bases between the germline ends.